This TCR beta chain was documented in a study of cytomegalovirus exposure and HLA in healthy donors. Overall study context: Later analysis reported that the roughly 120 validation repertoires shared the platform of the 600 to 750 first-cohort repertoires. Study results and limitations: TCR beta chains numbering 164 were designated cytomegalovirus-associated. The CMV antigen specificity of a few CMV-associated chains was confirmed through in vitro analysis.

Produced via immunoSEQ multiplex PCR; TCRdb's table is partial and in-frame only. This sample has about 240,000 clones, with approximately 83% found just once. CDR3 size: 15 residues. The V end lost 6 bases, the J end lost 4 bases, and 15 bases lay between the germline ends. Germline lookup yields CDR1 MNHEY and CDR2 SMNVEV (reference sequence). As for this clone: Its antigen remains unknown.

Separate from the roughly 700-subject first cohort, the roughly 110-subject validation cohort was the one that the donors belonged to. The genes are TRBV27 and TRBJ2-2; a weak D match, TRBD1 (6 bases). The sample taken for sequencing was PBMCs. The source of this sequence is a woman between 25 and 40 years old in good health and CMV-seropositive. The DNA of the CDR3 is TGTGCCAGCAGGCAAGTGGGGGCGGCCACCGGGGAGCTGTTTTTT. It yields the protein CASRQVGAATGELFF.